A selection of T cell receptor beta chains follows, all from one sample in a study of control samples from healthy donors and cancer patients. TCRdb's table, derived via immunoSEQ multiplex PCR, lists solely in-frame clones and lacks some. In the table there are 90,000 to 110,000 clones, approximately 90% of which are singletons. The sample comprised blood. These receptors were taken from a woman between 50 and 59 years old in good health. Both conserved end residues are part of each CDR3. The order of the fields is D gene, J gene, V gene, clone size, CDR3 length, CDR3 protein, CDR3 DNA. A D gene is named only where the DNA matches it firmly. Clone size is shown for a subset of rows, as once, few, many or a class of expanded clone.

d_gene: TRBD1; j_gene: TRBJ2-5; v_gene: TRBV5-5; abundance: .; len: 14; CDR3aa: CASTPRAGGETQYF; CDR3nt: TGTGCCAGCACCCCCCGGGCAGGGGGCGAGACCCAGTACTTC
d_gene: .; j_gene: TRBJ1-4; v_gene: TRBV30; abundance: .; len: 13; CDR3aa: CALDRDRREKLFF; CDR3nt: TGTGCCCTGGACCGAGACAGGCGAGAAAAACTGTTTTTT
d_gene: .; j_gene: TRBJ2-7; v_gene: TRBV4-1; abundance: once; len: 14; CDR3aa: CPSSRLESSYEQYF; CDR3nt: TGCCCCAGCAGCCGACTGGAGTCCTCCTACGAGCAGTACTTC
d_gene: TRBD1; j_gene: TRBJ2-5; v_gene: TRBV5-1; abundance: .; len: 14; CDR3aa: CASSLLTGGETQYF; CDR3nt: TGCGCCAGCAGTTTACTAACAGGGGGGGAGACCCAGTACTTC
d_gene: TRBD1; j_gene: TRBJ1-1; v_gene: TRBV19; abundance: .; len: 15; CDR3aa: CASSFAGTGDTEAFF; CDR3nt: TGTGCCAGTAGTTTCGCCGGGACAGGGGACACTGAAGCTTTCTTT
d_gene: .; j_gene: TRBJ2-1; v_gene: TRBV7-3; abundance: once; len: 12; CDR3aa: CASSPFGNEQFF; CDR3nt: TGTGCCAGCAGTCCTTTTGGCAATGAGCAGTTCTTC
d_gene: .; j_gene: TRBJ2-2; v_gene: TRBV12-5; abundance: .; len: 15; CDR3aa: CASGLVLGNTGELFF; CDR3nt: TGTGCTAGTGGTTTGGTACTCGGAAACACCGGGGAGCTGTTTTTT
d_gene: .; j_gene: TRBJ1-1; v_gene: TRBV9; abundance: .; len: 12; CDR3aa: CASSPQNTEAFF; CDR3nt: TGTGCCAGCAGCCCCCAGAACACTGAAGCTTTCTTT
d_gene: .; j_gene: TRBJ2-3; v_gene: TRBV12-3/TRBV12-4; abundance: .; len: 13; CDR3aa: CASSYSSTDTQYF; CDR3nt: TGTGCCAGCAGTTACTCCAGCACAGATACGCAGTATTTT
d_gene: .; j_gene: TRBJ1-3; v_gene: TRBV20-1; abundance: many; len: 13; CDR3aa: CSASAGRGNTIYF; CDR3nt: TGCAGTGCTAGTGCCGGGAGAGGAAACACCATATATTTT
d_gene: TRBD1; j_gene: TRBJ2-7; v_gene: TRBV30; abundance: .; len: 12; CDR3aa: CAWGRQGNEQYF; CDR3nt: TGTGCCTGGGGAAGACAGGGGAACGAGCAGTACTTC
d_gene: .; j_gene: TRBJ2-4; v_gene: TRBV10-3; abundance: .; len: 15; CDR3aa: CAISQPDAAKNIQYF; CDR3nt: TGTGCCATCAGTCAGCCCGATGCGGCCAAAAACATTCAGTACTTC
d_gene: TRBD2; j_gene: TRBJ2-5; v_gene: TRBV6-2/TRBV6-3; abundance: .; len: 15; CDR3aa: CASSLGTSAQVSQYF; CDR3nt: TGTGCCAGCAGTCTCGGGACTAGCGCCCAGGTGTCCCAGTACTTC
d_gene: .; j_gene: TRBJ2-5; v_gene: TRBV11-2; abundance: .; len: 14; CDR3aa: CASSLLSGPGAQYF; CDR3nt: TGTGCCAGCAGCTTACTTAGCGGTCCCGGAGCCCAGTACTTC
d_gene: .; j_gene: TRBJ2-2; v_gene: TRBV9; abundance: .; len: 14; CDR3aa: CASSGGAFAGELFF; CDR3nt: TGTGCCAGCAGCGGAGGGGCGTTTGCCGGGGAGCTGTTTTTT
d_gene: TRBD2; j_gene: TRBJ2-5; v_gene: TRBV13; abundance: once; len: 17; CDR3aa: CASSSSPIAGGPETQYF; CDR3nt: TGTGCCAGCAGCTCCTCCCCCATAGCGGGGGGGCCGGAGACCCAGTACTTC
d_gene: .; j_gene: TRBJ2-6; v_gene: TRBV10-3; abundance: .; len: 16; CDR3aa: CAIPGSAISGANVLTF; CDR3nt: TGTGCCATACCGGGTTCCGCCATCTCTGGGGCCAACGTCCTGACTTTC
d_gene: .; j_gene: TRBJ1-2; v_gene: TRBV5-6; abundance: .; len: 15; CDR3aa: CASSPGTYVCGGYTF; CDR3nt: TGTGCCAGCAGCCCGGGGACATACGTCTGTGGTGGCTACACCTTC
d_gene: .; j_gene: TRBJ2-2; v_gene: TRBV19; abundance: .; len: 16; CDR3aa: CASSSAANRETGELFF; CDR3nt: TGTGCCAGTAGTTCCGCGGCTAATCGAGAGACCGGGGAGCTGTTTTTT
d_gene: TRBD1; j_gene: TRBJ1-2; v_gene: TRBV10-3; abundance: .; len: 14; CDR3aa: CAISDLGQIYGYTF; CDR3nt: TGTGCCATCAGTGACCTGGGACAGATTTATGGCTACACCTTC
d_gene: .; j_gene: TRBJ1-1; v_gene: TRBV28; abundance: .; len: 15; CDR3aa: CASRQGITGNTEAFF; CDR3nt: TGTGCCAGTCGCCAGGGGATAACTGGGAACACTGAAGCTTTCTTT
d_gene: .; j_gene: TRBJ2-1; v_gene: TRBV7-2; abundance: .; len: 13; CDR3aa: CASSREGGNEQFF; CDR3nt: TGTGCCAGCAGCCGAGAGGGGGGCAATGAGCAGTTCTTC
d_gene: .; j_gene: TRBJ1-2; v_gene: TRBV14; abundance: .; len: 13; CDR3aa: CASSQLTVYGYTF; CDR3nt: TGTGCCAGCAGCCAGCTGACAGTCTATGGCTACACCTTC
d_gene: .; j_gene: TRBJ2-1; v_gene: TRBV5-4; abundance: .; len: 15; CDR3aa: CASSPLGRRYNEQFF; CDR3nt: TGTGCCAGCAGCCCCCTAGGGCGGAGGTACAATGAGCAGTTCTTC
d_gene: TRBD1; j_gene: TRBJ2-1; v_gene: TRBV9; abundance: .; len: 18; CDR3aa: CASSVLPWTGGGNNEQFF; CDR3nt: TGTGCCAGCAGCGTCCTGCCCTGGACAGGGGGGGGGAACAATGAGCAGTTCTTC
d_gene: .; j_gene: TRBJ2-3; v_gene: TRBV9; abundance: few; len: 14; CDR3aa: CASSPRTSTDTQYF; CDR3nt: TGTGCCAGCAGCCCCAGGACTAGCACAGATACGCAGTATTTT
d_gene: .; j_gene: TRBJ2-3; v_gene: TRBV5-1; abundance: .; len: 14; CDR3aa: CASSPPSDTDTQYF; CDR3nt: TGCGCCAGCAGCCCCCCTAGCGACACAGATACGCAGTATTTT
d_gene: .; j_gene: TRBJ1-6; v_gene: TRBV25-1; abundance: .; len: 12; CDR3aa: CASSRNNSPLHF; CDR3nt: TGTGCCAGCAGTCGAAATAATTCACCCCTCCACTTT
d_gene: TRBD2; j_gene: TRBJ2-1; v_gene: TRBV7-3; abundance: .; len: 16; CDR3aa: CASSSDGSGYYNEQFF; CDR3nt: TGTGCCAGCAGCTCCGACGGTAGCGGGTACTACAATGAGCAGTTCTTC
d_gene: .; j_gene: TRBJ2-3; v_gene: TRBV5-1; abundance: .; len: 15; CDR3aa: CASSLEGLGVDTQYF; CDR3nt: TGCGCCAGCAGCTTGGAAGGCCTGGGGGTAGATACGCAGTATTTT
d_gene: TRBD1; j_gene: TRBJ2-3; v_gene: TRBV18; abundance: .; len: 17; CDR3aa: CASSPQLGTVSTDTQYF; CDR3nt: TGTGCCAGCTCACCACAATTGGGGACAGTTAGCACAGATACGCAGTATTTT
d_gene: TRBD2; j_gene: TRBJ2-7; v_gene: TRBV30; abundance: .; len: 15; CDR3aa: CASTSLTGGSREQYF; CDR3nt: TGTGCCTCGACCTCCCTCACGGGGGGGTCGCGTGAGCAGTACTTC
d_gene: .; j_gene: TRBJ1-2; v_gene: TRBV5-1; abundance: few; len: 13; CDR3aa: CASSKDGLLGYTF; CDR3nt: TGCGCCAGCAGCAAAGATGGATTGTTAGGCTACACCTTC
d_gene: .; j_gene: TRBJ1-4; v_gene: TRBV7-9; abundance: few; len: 12; CDR3aa: CASSGLNEKLFF; CDR3nt: TGTGCCAGCAGCGGGCTCAATGAAAAACTGTTTTTT
d_gene: .; j_gene: TRBJ2-2; v_gene: TRBV10-3; abundance: .; len: 15; CDR3aa: CAISEFAGAGGELFF; CDR3nt: TGTGCCATCAGTGAGTTCGCGGGGGCTGGCGGGGAGCTGTTTTTT
d_gene: .; j_gene: TRBJ2-1; v_gene: TRBV7-9; abundance: .; len: 15; CDR3aa: CASSLEGLTYNEQFF; CDR3nt: TGTGCCAGCAGCTTAGAGGGGCTTACTTATAATGAGCAGTTCTTC
d_gene: TRBD1; j_gene: TRBJ2-5; v_gene: TRBV11-2; abundance: .; len: 16; CDR3aa: CASRRISGQGRETQYF; CDR3nt: TGTGCCAGCAGACGTATCTCCGGACAGGGTAGGGAGACCCAGTACTTC
d_gene: .; j_gene: TRBJ2-3; v_gene: TRBV10-1; abundance: .; len: 14; CDR3aa: CASSEGGVRDTQYF; CDR3nt: TGCGCCAGCAGTGAGGGTGGGGTTAGAGATACGCAGTATTTT
d_gene: TRBD1; j_gene: TRBJ2-1; v_gene: TRBV18; abundance: .; len: 14; CDR3aa: CASSLGQGHNEQFF; CDR3nt: TGTGCCAGCTCACTCGGACAGGGGCACAATGAGCAGTTCTTC
d_gene: TRBD1; j_gene: TRBJ1-6; v_gene: TRBV27; abundance: .; len: 15; CDR3aa: CASSPQTGALTPLHF; CDR3nt: TGTGCCAGCAGTCCCCAGACAGGGGCCCTAACACCCCTCCACTTT
d_gene: .; j_gene: TRBJ1-6; v_gene: TRBV9; abundance: .; len: 14; CDR3aa: CASSVGFPNSPLHF; CDR3nt: TGTGCCAGCAGCGTAGGTTTCCCTAATTCACCCCTCCACTTT
d_gene: .; j_gene: TRBJ1-5; v_gene: TRBV4-1; abundance: few; len: 18; CDR3aa: CASSQVPSRSGPNQPQHF; CDR3nt: TGCGCCAGCAGCCAAGTCCCCTCGCGGAGCGGCCCCAATCAGCCCCAGCATTTT
d_gene: .; j_gene: TRBJ1-5; v_gene: TRBV4-3; abundance: once; len: 19; CDR3aa: CASSQGFRGRHYSNQPQHF; CDR3nt: TGCGCCAGCAGCCAAGGATTCCGGGGCCGGCACTATAGCAATCAGCCCCAGCATTTT
d_gene: .; j_gene: TRBJ1-1; v_gene: TRBV7-2; abundance: .; len: 16; CDR3aa: CASSSALDTLSTEAFF; CDR3nt: TGTGCCAGCAGCTCAGCTTTGGACACCCTCAGCACTGAAGCTTTCTTT
d_gene: TRBD2; j_gene: TRBJ2-2; v_gene: TRBV7-2; abundance: once; len: 19; CDR3aa: CASSLEERAWLAGAGELFF; CDR3nt: TGTGCCAGCAGCTTAGAAGAGCGGGCGTGGTTAGCGGGAGCCGGGGAGCTGTTTTTT
d_gene: .; j_gene: TRBJ2-5; v_gene: TRBV24-1; abundance: .; len: 12; CDR3aa: CATSDLRRTQYF; CDR3nt: TGTGCCACCAGTGATCTTCGGCGGACCCAGTACTTC
d_gene: .; j_gene: TRBJ2-5; v_gene: TRBV19; abundance: .; len: 13; CDR3aa: CASRITGGETQYF; CDR3nt: TGTGCCAGTAGGATAACAGGTGGCGAGACCCAGTACTTC
d_gene: .; j_gene: TRBJ2-5; v_gene: TRBV5-1; abundance: .; len: 18; CDR3aa: CASSLRRGGGSFQETQYF; CDR3nt: TGCGCCAGCAGCTTGAGGCGGGGCGGCGGCTCCTTTCAAGAGACCCAGTACTTC
d_gene: .; j_gene: TRBJ1-5; v_gene: TRBV9; abundance: .; len: 16; CDR3aa: CASSPRLMRNNQPQHF; CDR3nt: TGTGCCAGCAGCCCAAGATTAATGCGAAACAATCAGCCCCAGCATTTT
d_gene: TRBD1; j_gene: TRBJ2-3; v_gene: TRBV19; abundance: .; len: 15; CDR3aa: CASSIEGQGGDTQYF; CDR3nt: TGTGCCAGTAGTATAGAAGGACAGGGTGGAGATACGCAGTATTTT
d_gene: .; j_gene: TRBJ1-3; v_gene: TRBV2; abundance: once; len: 13; CDR3aa: CASTGLMGNTIYF; CDR3nt: TGTGCCAGCACCGGACTGATGGGAAACACCATATATTTT
d_gene: TRBD2; j_gene: TRBJ2-3; v_gene: TRBV7-9; abundance: .; len: 16; CDR3aa: CASSSTSGRWADTQYF; CDR3nt: TGTGCCAGCAGCTCGACTAGCGGGAGGTGGGCAGATACGCAGTATTTT
d_gene: .; j_gene: TRBJ2-2; v_gene: TRBV30; abundance: .; len: 14; CDR3aa: CAWGRTGWTGELFF; CDR3nt: TGTGCCTGGGGGAGGACAGGTTGGACCGGGGAGCTGTTTTTT
d_gene: .; j_gene: TRBJ1-5; v_gene: TRBV5-6; abundance: .; len: 17; CDR3aa: CASSLAFGGYSNQPQHF; CDR3nt: TGTGCCAGCAGCTTGGCCTTCGGGGGCTATAGCAATCAGCCCCAGCATTTT